The present entry profiles one TCR beta chain with its context. Profiled with immunoSEQ multiplex PCR; TCRdb holds only in-frame clones, not every one. The sample records around 27,000 clones, more than 80% being singletons. These data belong to a study of T cell changes during pregnancy in multiple sclerosis. The CDR3 loop spans 14 amino acids. Germline V gene lookup returns CDR1 SNHLY and CDR2 FYNNEI. This rearrangement joins TRBV2 to TRBJ2-5; 7 nucleotides agree with TRBD1. The J call may be in error: the DNA end matches TRBJ2-7 better. The clonotype originates from a female donor with multiple sclerosis, enrolled in a pregnancy study. The material sequenced was CD4+ T cells from peripheral blood mononuclear cells, taken in the first trimester of pregnancy. The CDR3 DNA is TGTGCCAGCAGTGTCTTGGGACAGTCCTACGAGCAGTACTTC. Protein product: CASSVLGQSYEQYF.